This T cell receptor beta chain appears in the sequencing data of a study of cytomegalovirus exposure and HLA in healthy donors. V gave up 3 bases and J gave up 4 bases, with 7 bases separating them. Germline V gene lookup returns CDR1 MDHEN and CDR2 SYDVKM. The CDR3 runs to 12 residues. Concerning this clone itself: The antigen is undetermined.

PCR used 60 Vbeta primers and 13 Jbeta primers. Sequencing was performed with immunoSEQ multiplex PCR; in TCRdb, only in-frame clones are kept and a portion is missing. In all, the sample yields under 90,000 clones. Broader study findings: When analyzed later, the rates of TCR association showed variation by HLA locus, with DRB1 the most and HLA-C the fewest. Association of a missense DCLRE1C variant with TCR beta V- and J-gene trimming was reported in a later analysis.

The chain combines TRBV28 with TRBJ2-7; no firm D call. This clonotype originated in a female donor in good health and CMV-seropositive. The material sequenced was PBMCs. The CDR3 DNA sequence: TGTGCCAGCAGTTTCGTCCGGTACGAGCAGTACTTC. This gives the protein CASSFVRYEQYF. The full variable domain, with the rest looked up from reference TRBV28 and TRBJ2-7, is DVKVTQSSRYLVKRTGEKVFLECVQDMDHENMFWYRQDPGLGLRLIYFSYDVKMKEKGDIPEGYSVSREKKERFSLILESASTNQTSMYLCASSFVRYEQYFGPGTRLTVT.